The rows below give T cell receptor beta chains drawn from one sample of a study of T cell responses to AZD1222 COVID-19 vaccine. Assay used: immunoSEQ multiplex PCR; TCRdb lists only in-frame clones, some missing. The top ten clones hold under 4.5% of a sample with 100,000 to 150,000 clones, around 89% of them seen once. The material was peripheral blood, obtained on day 0 of AZD1222 vaccination. These receptors all come from an adult in good health. The CDR3 runs from the conserved cysteine through the conserved F or W. A D gene is named only where the DNA matches it firmly. Clone size is given for some rows only: seen once, a few or many times, or a class if the clone is expanded.

D gene: TRBD1
clone size: NA
J gene: TRBJ1-6
V gene: TRBV7-2
CDR3 length: 14
CDR3 protein: CASSQDRGRSPLHF
CDR3 DNA: TGTGCCAGCAGCCAGGACAGGGGAAGATCACCCCTCCACTTT

D gene: TRBD2
clone size: NA
J gene: TRBJ2-1
V gene: TRBV6-4
CDR3 length: 15
CDR3 protein: CASSVSLAGGNEQFF
CDR3 DNA: TGTGCCAGCAGTGTATCCCTAGCGGGGGGCAATGAGCAGTTCTTC

D gene: NA
clone size: once
J gene: TRBJ1-2
V gene: TRBV28
CDR3 length: 15
CDR3 protein: CASSLLKGESDGYTF
CDR3 DNA: TGTGCCAGCAGTTTATTGAAGGGGGAATCGGATGGCTACACCTTC

D gene: TRBD2
clone size: NA
J gene: TRBJ2-3
V gene: TRBV9
CDR3 length: 18
CDR3 protein: CASSAPVTSGGPTDTQYF
CDR3 DNA: TGTGCCAGCAGCGCGCCCGTTACTAGCGGGGGGCCCACAGATACGCAGTATTTT

D gene: NA
clone size: NA
J gene: TRBJ1-1
V gene: TRBV30
CDR3 length: 11
CDR3 protein: CAWRPNTEAFF
CDR3 DNA: TGTGCCTGGAGACCGAACACTGAAGCTTTCTTT

D gene: NA
clone size: NA
J gene: TRBJ1-5
V gene: TRBV7-5
CDR3 length: 14
CDR3 protein: CARSYTGGNQPQHF
CDR3 DNA: TGTGCCAGAAGCTACACAGGTGGAAATCAGCCCCAGCATTTT

D gene: NA
clone size: once
J gene: TRBJ2-3
V gene: TRBV4-1
CDR3 length: 18
CDR3 protein: CASSRGSVGGLITDTQYF
CDR3 DNA: TGCGCCAGCAGCCGAGGTAGCGTTGGGGGGCTTATCACAGATACGCAGTATTTT

D gene: NA
clone size: NA
J gene: TRBJ1-5
V gene: TRBV3-1/TRBV3-2
CDR3 length: 17
CDR3 protein: CASSPDQAGGGNQPQHF
CDR3 DNA: TGTGCCAGCAGCCCCGACCAGGCCGGGGGTGGCAATCAGCCCCAGCATTTT

D gene: NA
clone size: once
J gene: TRBJ2-7
V gene: TRBV25-1
CDR3 length: 13
CDR3 protein: CASSEPGLYEQYF
CDR3 DNA: TGTGCCAGCAGTGAACCGGGCCTTTACGAGCAGTACTTC

D gene: NA
clone size: NA
J gene: TRBJ2-7
V gene: TRBV10-3
CDR3 length: 14
CDR3 protein: CAISADGVYYEQYF
CDR3 DNA: TGTGCCATCAGTGCAGATGGGGTGTACTACGAGCAGTACTTC

D gene: TRBD2
clone size: NA
J gene: TRBJ2-1
V gene: TRBV5-1
CDR3 length: 16
CDR3 protein: CASSLEGTSYPNEQFF
CDR3 DNA: TGCGCCAGCAGCTTGGAAGGGACTAGCTATCCCAATGAGCAGTTCTTC

D gene: TRBD2
clone size: NA
J gene: TRBJ2-3
V gene: TRBV7-6
CDR3 length: 17
CDR3 protein: CASSSGLAGISTDTQYF
CDR3 DNA: TGTGCCAGCAGCTCCGGACTAGCGGGGATTAGCACAGATACGCAGTATTTT

D gene: NA
clone size: NA
J gene: TRBJ1-3
V gene: TRBV5-4
CDR3 length: 14
CDR3 protein: CASSFRLLRNTIYF
CDR3 DNA: TGTGCCAGCAGCTTCAGGCTACTAAGAAACACCATATATTTT

D gene: NA
clone size: NA
J gene: TRBJ1-1
V gene: TRBV5-1
CDR3 length: 15
CDR3 protein: CASSSTAQANTEAFF
CDR3 DNA: TGCGCCAGCAGCTCAACTGCCCAGGCGAACACTGAAGCTTTCTTT

D gene: NA
clone size: once
J gene: TRBJ2-3
V gene: TRBV24-1
CDR3 length: 15
CDR3 protein: CATSDSGSTTDTQYF
CDR3 DNA: TGTGCCACCAGTGACTCAGGGTCTACCACAGATACGCAGTATTTT

D gene: TRBD2
clone size: NA
J gene: TRBJ2-2
V gene: TRBV4-1
CDR3 length: 15
CDR3 protein: CASCNSGVGTGELFF
CDR3 DNA: TGCGCCAGCTGCAACAGCGGGGTGGGCACCGGGGAGCTGTTTTTT

D gene: NA
clone size: NA
J gene: TRBJ1-3
V gene: TRBV7-2
CDR3 length: 16
CDR3 protein: CASSLGGGRLGNTIYF
CDR3 DNA: TGTGCCAGCAGCTTAGGAGGGGGTAGATTAGGAAACACCATATATTTT

D gene: TRBD1
clone size: once
J gene: TRBJ2-7
V gene: TRBV4-3
CDR3 length: 16
CDR3 protein: CASSQDRPGTGYEQYF
CDR3 DNA: TGCGCCAGCAGCCAAGATCGACCCGGGACAGGCTACGAGCAGTACTTC

D gene: TRBD1
clone size: NA
J gene: TRBJ2-7
V gene: TRBV7-2
CDR3 length: 16
CDR3 protein: CASSLGWLQGYNEQYF
CDR3 DNA: TGTGCCAGCAGCCTAGGTTGGTTACAGGGGTACAACGAGCAGTACTTC

D gene: NA
clone size: NA
J gene: TRBJ2-4
V gene: TRBV5-6
CDR3 length: 14
CDR3 protein: CASSLRANLNIQYF
CDR3 DNA: TGTGCCAGCAGCTTGAGGGCGAACTTAAACATTCAGTACTTC

D gene: NA
clone size: NA
J gene: TRBJ1-5
V gene: TRBV27
CDR3 length: 16
CDR3 protein: CASSLSGEPSNQPQHF
CDR3 DNA: TGTGCCAGCAGTTTATCGGGAGAGCCTAGCAATCAGCCCCAGCATTTT

D gene: TRBD1
clone size: few
J gene: TRBJ1-4
V gene: TRBV2
CDR3 length: 15
CDR3 protein: CASSEIGTEREKLFF
CDR3 DNA: TGTGCCAGCAGTGAGATAGGGACAGAGAGGGAAAAACTGTTTTTT

D gene: TRBD1
clone size: NA
J gene: TRBJ2-7
V gene: TRBV7-8
CDR3 length: 15
CDR3 protein: CASSLTPDRGYEQYF
CDR3 DNA: TGTGCCAGCAGCCTAACCCCCGACAGGGGGTACGAGCAGTACTTC

D gene: NA
clone size: few
J gene: TRBJ1-1
V gene: TRBV19
CDR3 length: 14
CDR3 protein: CASSSYQGIQRAFF
CDR3 DNA: TGTGCCAGTAGTTCCTACCAGGGGATCCAGCGGGCTTTCTTT

D gene: NA
clone size: NA
J gene: TRBJ2-5
V gene: TRBV4-1
CDR3 length: 11
CDR3 protein: CASSQEETQYF
CDR3 DNA: TGCGCCAGCAGCCAAGAAGAGACCCAGTACTTC

D gene: TRBD2
clone size: NA
J gene: TRBJ2-1
V gene: TRBV5-1
CDR3 length: 16
CDR3 protein: CASSRGLAGAYNEQFF
CDR3 DNA: TGCGCCAGCAGCCGGGGACTAGCGGGAGCCTACAATGAGCAGTTCTTC

D gene: NA
clone size: NA
J gene: TRBJ2-1
V gene: TRBV20-1
CDR3 length: 12
CDR3 protein: CSASWGDNEQFF
CDR3 DNA: TGCAGTGCTAGTTGGGGGGACAATGAGCAGTTCTTC

D gene: NA
clone size: NA
J gene: TRBJ2-5
V gene: TRBV6-2/TRBV6-3
CDR3 length: 15
CDR3 protein: CASSYVPSTQETQYF
CDR3 DNA: TGTGCCAGCAGTTATGTGCCTAGCACCCAAGAGACCCAGTACTTC

D gene: NA
clone size: NA
J gene: TRBJ2-7
V gene: TRBV15
CDR3 length: 13
CDR3 protein: CATSRASSYEQYF
CDR3 DNA: TGTGCCACCAGCAGAGCCAGTTCCTACGAGCAGTACTTC